This TCR beta chain was sequenced during a study of cytomegalovirus exposure and HLA in healthy donors (dated by TCRdb to between 2016 and 2019). With regard to the full study: According to an earlier analysis of a few hundred of the donors, 150 million to 200 million T cells yielded some 110 million unique TCR beta sequences and around 300 Gb of sequence data. An early release that covered about 640 HLA-typed donors contained about 300 gigabases of sequencing data and around 80 million unique TCR sequences. Of the roughly 400 genotyped donors, 81% were placed in the genetic ancestry cluster associated with self-reported Caucasian donors. The aim of the study was to test whether cataloging public T cell receptors could identify signatures of past pathogen exposure. The study profiled the T cell repertoires of more than 500 subjects by immunosequencing and related them to cytomegalovirus serostatus. In addition to the first cohort of roughly 700 subjects, a separate validation cohort of approximately 120 different subjects was used. To predict cytomegalovirus infection status, the study brought together high-throughput TCR immunosequencing, statistical association of individual TCRs with disease status, and machine learning. A later analysis re-analyzed previously published TCR beta repertoires from 650 to 800 donors and added high-resolution HLA genotyping to study TCR occurrence patterns. Rather than drawing on any new phenotypic data, the later analysis identified candidate immune exposures from TCR beta sequences and the way those sequences occurred across donors. To decide whether each TCR beta V gene segment behaved as functional or pseudogenic, an earlier analysis of approximately 600 of the donors relied on high-throughput TCR beta sequencing. Donor age, sex, ethnicity and CMV serostatus were compiled alongside the repertoire data. A later genetic analysis took genome-wide SNP genotypes for about 55% of the 666 donors and used that subset as a discovery cohort. Every repertoire in the discovery cohort had been generated on one and the same sequencing platform. HLA typing included class I and class II loci at four-digit resolution. The number of typed donors differed by locus: about 620-640 for A, B, C, DRB1 and DQB1; 500 to 550 for DQA1; 606 for DPA1; and 400 to 480 for DPB1. Roughly five DR-DQ haplotypes were treated as single units for association and clustering because of strong linkage in the cohort. Among approximately 370 genotyped donors of the cohort, an average of around 220,000 unique TCR beta nucleotide sequences was sequenced per donor, of which about 19% were non-productive.

On the study overall, not on this receptor specifically: The study listed 150 to 200 TCR beta chains as associated with cytomegalovirus. In a later analysis, several top co-occurrence clusters were reported to appear linked to parvovirus B19, influenza, CMV and Epstein-Barr virus. Assigning TCR associations to individual alleles was difficult when HLA alleles, especially DR and DQ, strongly co-occurred. According to the authors, the approach could potentially be generalized to other disease states and immunological phenotypes. Compared with the roughly 710-donor mean, donors in an Asian-associated ancestry cluster had fewer N-insertions in productive TCRs, according to a later genetic analysis. A few of the identified cytomegalovirus-associated TCR beta chains were confirmed in vitro to be specific for cytomegalovirus antigens. A further reported finding was that TCR beta sequences accurately predicted the HLA-A and HLA-B alleles for most subjects in the first cohort. In a later genetic analysis, a missense DCLRE1C variant was associated with V-gene and J-gene trimming of TCR beta chains, and the association was replicated in an independent cohort. Compared with equally common non-associated chains, HLA-associated TCR beta chains in a later analysis were more clonally expanded and had lower generation probabilities. A group of highly shared sequence variants was considered likely to be a technical artifact of the sequencing pipeline. Immune exposure information for the cohort was limited to CMV serostatus. The presence/absence analyses assumed that sequencing depth was roughly uniform across donors, and that assumption may not be true. Because counts were too low, some 17 rarely observed V segments, including chromosome 9 orphons, were excluded from the earlier analysis of 587 of the donors. Only TCR beta chains were sequenced in this cohort, and the absence of alpha or paired-chain data limited detectable features. In a later analysis, 15,000 to 20,000 TCR beta sequences were associated with specific HLA alleles at a false discovery rate of 0.05. According to a later analysis, most CMV-associated TCR beta chains appeared to be HLA-restricted, and the HLA associations seemed to be driven largely by CMV exposure. Because some donors lacked HLA typing at each locus, the association tests relied only on the typed subset. Some IMGT-functional V segments, including TRBV6-2 and TRBV6-3, could not be told apart with the 87-base-pair reads, so those segments were excluded. Most TCR sequences were observed very rarely across donors, whereas some public TCRs were present in many individuals. Linkage disequilibrium might explain the correlated functional status among segregating V segments, but an unknown experimental factor could not be excluded. According to a later analysis, TCR association rates differed among HLA loci, with DRB1 alleles showing the most associated TCRs and HLA-C alleles showing the fewest. An earlier analysis of 587 of the donors showed that most TCR beta V segments appeared in productive rearrangements either about 90% or about 30% of the time, which broadly matched IMGT annotations. The classifier was reported to diagnose cytomegalovirus status with high specificity and sensitivity in both the original and validation cohorts.

The cohort consisted of fewer than 700 healthy bone marrow donors. Cohort members were all nominally healthy when sampled, although unrecorded immune exposures were likely present. The donor was CMV seronegative and belonged to the group of over 350 seronegative cohort members. A peripheral blood sample was collected from each donor, and TCR beta sequencing was performed on peripheral blood mononuclear cells. The Qiagen DNeasy Blood Extraction Kit was used to extract genomic DNA from the blood cell samples. This clone was counted a single time. The antigen it binds to is not known. Base qualities were left out, and no much larger clone turns up one base away. The library relied on the immunoSEQ multiplex PCR assay. For the multiplex PCR, a mixture combining 60 forward primers for TCR Vbeta segments and 13 reverse primers for TCR Jbeta segments was used. Amplification of the CDR3 region of rearranged TCR beta genes was performed with a multiplex PCR assay on genomic DNA. The amplified TCR beta libraries were sequenced on the Illumina HiSeq System as 87-base-pair reads. Under the source paper's analysis protocol: A later analysis tallied 80 million to 95 million unique TCR beta chains across the 700 or so repertoires, and approximately 11 million of those chains were shared by two or more donors. A nearest-neighbor algorithm error-corrected the raw reads and collapsed the reads into unique sequences, merging closely related sequences to remove PCR and sequencing errors. CDR3 sequences were aligned to IMGT reference sequences to assign V, D and J gene segments. For a sequence to be retained, at least a six-nucleotide match to both a V gene segment and a J gene segment was required. A rearrangement counted as productive if the CDR3 had no stop codons and remained in frame with V and J, and every other rearrangement counted as non-productive. Following IMGT convention, CDR3 was defined as the stretch from the second conserved V-encoded cysteine to the conserved J-encoded phenylalanine. The earlier analysis of roughly 590 of the donors excluded any sequence lacking an unambiguous match to a single V gene segment. In an earlier analysis of 587 of the donors, a V segment was called functional when productive rearrangements were above 56.7%, and segregating when the standard deviation between donors exceeded 5%. To diagnose cytomegalovirus status from the catalog of TCR beta chain sequences, a statistical classification framework was built. In a later analysis, V and J genes were assigned by comparing TCR nucleotide sequences against IMGT/GENE-DB human TR gene sequences. In a later analysis, CDR3 sequences and most-parsimonious VDJ recombination scenarios were assigned using the TCRdist pipeline. In a later analysis, each TCR beta chain was defined by its CDR3 amino acid sequence together with its V-gene family, and reads without a unique V-gene family were excluded. In a later analysis, 450 to 600 highly shared, low-generation-probability nucleotide sequences were removed to address suspected cross-contamination and a sequencing artifact. In a later analysis, a clonal expansion index was calculated for each public chain from normalized within-repertoire ranks of inferred template counts. A later analysis computed generation probabilities with a VDJ recombination model fitted to out-of-frame rearrangements, and checked the results against IGoR. A later analysis scored TCR-TCR, TCR-HLA and TCR-CMV co-occurrence with hypergeometric tests, applying a repertoire-size bias correction to TCR pairs. In a later analysis, false discovery rates were estimated by permuting HLA or CMV assignments 20 times. In a later analysis, co-occurring TCRs were grouped with DBSCAN, and TCRdist sequence similarity was added when clustering was performed within HLA-allele-positive subsets. For co-occurrence clustering, repertoires with fewer than 30,000 or more than 120,000 public chains were excluded, along with five repertoires with anomalous nucleotide sharing. What TCRdb holds here is the immuneACCESS table cut down to in-frame rearrangements. Part of the clones is not present; checked against another copy, under half of the missing clones reflect an unresolved V gene, and the others are unexplained. The D gene and trimming were derived from the DNA, and the V and J assignments and clone size from that table. This sample is represented by approximately 140,000 clones; 81% of them were singletons. The top ten constitute about 0.71% of the sample.

V was cut back by 6 bases and J by 4 bases, leaving a gap of 16 bases between them. From its cysteine to its phenylalanine, the CDR3 spans 14 amino acids. Just the 42-base CDR3 DNA is kept, in frame starting at base 1. CDR1 and CDR2 are drawn from the germline V gene: SQVTM, ANQGSEA. Sequencing input: PBMCs. The chain joins TRBV29-1 to TRBJ1-5; TRBD1 is possibly the D segment (5 matching bases). The origin of this receptor is a man aged 18 to 30 in good health and CMV-seronegative. This receptor carries the CDR3 CSVTWGGPNQPQHF. The DNA reads as follows: TGCAGCGTAACGTGGGGGGGACCTAATCAGCCCCAGCATTTT. Reference TRBV29-1 and TRBJ1-5 proteins supply the regions before and after the CDR3; the full variable domain is: SAVISQKPSRDICQRGTSLTIQCQVDSQVTMMFWYRQQPGQSLTLIATANQGSEATYESGFVIDKFPISRPNLTFSTLTVSNMSPEDSSIYLCSVTWGGPNQPQHFGDGTRLSIL.